This T cell receptor beta chain was observed in a study of T cells in Graves' hyperthyroidism and ophthalmopathy. Study observations and caveats: A 13 V-J signature model discriminated ophthalmopathy versus stable hyperthyroidism. The model identified upcoming ophthalmopathy a median approximately 6.4 months ahead of onset. Among clonotypes expanded in thyroid above 0.001, most were also found in blood.

Germline CDR1 reads LNHNV; CDR2 reads YYDKDF (reference sequence). The ends were cut back, 1 base at V and 6 bases at J, with 13 bases in the middle. This CDR3 has 14 residues. This clonotype was seen repeatedly, ten times or more. Its specificity is not known. Amplified regions were TCR beta CDR3 sequences from RNA transcripts. During a first-round RT-PCR of the TCR CDR3, the HTBI primer set was used. TCRdb reanalysed the multiplex PCR reads using MiXCR and keeps one entry per CDR3 protein. This table holds roughly 300,000 distinct CDR3 sequences, 20% to 30% found once. The study collected blood at first hyperthyroidism diagnosis, before any ophthalmopathy symptoms arose.

This chain connects TRBV15 to TRBJ2-7; possibly TRBD2 for D (5 bases). The sample consisted of blood. This sequence was found in a middle-aged man with Graves' hyperthyroidism that later progressed to Graves' ophthalmopathy. The CDR3 loop is CATSRVLGLAEQYF. The CDR3 bases are TGTGCCACCAGCAGAGTCCTCGGGCTAGCCGAGCAGTACTTC. The whole variable domain, filled in from reference TRBV15 and TRBJ2-7, reads DAMVIQNPRYQVTQFGKPVTLSCSQTLNHNVMYWYQQKSSQAPKLLFHYYDKDFNNEADTPDNFQSRRPNTSFCFLDIRSPGLGDTAMYLCATSRVLGLAEQYFGPGTRLTVT.